The present T cell receptor (beta chain) was sequenced within a study of blood T cell repertoires in COVID-19. Study-wide context: From the United States, Italy and Spain came samples of acute and convalescent COVID-19.

Sequencing used immunoSEQ multiplex PCR; TCRdb keeps in-frame clones, though not all of them. This repertoire shows approximately 100,000 clones, around 89% found once; its top ten account for around 1.1%. With V trimmed by 6 bases and J by 8 bases, 7 bases remained unmatched. Germline lookup yields CDR1 MNHEY and CDR2 SVGAGI. CDR3 length equals 14 residues. The sequencing input was peripheral blood. The chain has TRBV6-5 and TRBJ1-6; TRBD1 matches 7 bases. This receptor was identified in a human donor in a cohort sampled during active COVID-19. CDR3 sequence reads: CASRYTGVHSPLHF. CDR3 in DNA: TGTGCCAGCAGATACACAGGGGTCCATTCACCCCTCCACTTT.